The rows below give T cell receptor beta chains drawn from one sample of a study of blood T cell repertoires in COVID-19. Generated by immunoSEQ multiplex PCR, the TCRdb table keeps only in-frame clones and is missing some. The sample has about 140,000 clones; over 65% are singletons. The sample taken for sequencing was peripheral blood. The receptors here all came from a man aged 50-60 years with acute or convalescent COVID-19. Each CDR3 is given with its conserved first and last residue. A D gene is named only where the DNA matches it firmly. Not every row has a clone size; where given, it reads once, few, many or a size class.

CSAKENNEKLFF	TGCAGCGCTAAGGAGAACAATGAAAAACTGTTTTTT	-	TRBV29-1	TRBJ1-4	-
CASSLEAGSGYTF	TGCGCCAGCAGCTTGGAAGCAGGGTCAGGCTACACCTTC	-	TRBV5-1	TRBJ1-2	-
CATSGGQGAVAGELFF	TGTGCCACCAGTGGAGGGCAAGGTGCCGTCGCCGGGGAGCTGTTTTTT	-	TRBV24-1	TRBJ2-2	-
CASSQYLTDTQYF	TGTGCCAGCAGCCAATACCTAACAGATACGCAGTATTTT	-	TRBV3-1/TRBV3-2	TRBJ2-3	-
CASTAVGVLNTEAFF	TGTGCCAGCACCGCTGTCGGGGTTTTGAACACTGAAGCTTTCTTT	-	TRBV11-2	TRBJ1-1	-
CASSENSYNEQFF	TGTGCCAGCAGTGAAAACAGCTACAATGAGCAGTTCTTC	-	TRBV2	TRBJ2-1	-
CATSPRDRSWSSTNEKLFF	TGTGCCACCAGCCCTCGGGACAGGTCTTGGAGCTCAACTAATGAAAAACTGTTTTTT	-	TRBV15	TRBJ1-4	TRBD1
CASSQDRESTGNTIYF	TGTGCCAGCAGCCAAGACAGGGAGTCGACTGGAAACACCATATATTTT	-	TRBV27	TRBJ1-3	TRBD1
CASSPEQGGKRYEQYF	TGTGCCAGCAGCCCGGAACAGGGGGGAAAACGTTACGAGCAGTACTTC	-	TRBV7-9	TRBJ2-7	TRBD1
CASSPTAGGTEAFF	TGTGCCAGCTCTCCGACAGCTGGTGGCACTGAAGCTTTCTTT	-	TRBV18	TRBJ1-1	-
CASRDHKYSNQPQHF	TGTGCCAGTCGTGATCACAAGTATAGCAATCAGCCCCAGCATTTT	-	TRBV19	TRBJ1-5	-
CASSLQWWTQYF	TGTGCCAGCAGTTTACAGTGGTGGACCCAGTACTTC	few	TRBV27	TRBJ2-5	-
CSGLTTNYGYTF	TGCAGCGGACTCACAACTAACTATGGCTACACCTTC	few	TRBV29-1	TRBJ1-2	-
CASSLAGGLNEQFF	TGTGCCAGCAGCTTAGCGGGGGGGCTGAATGAGCAGTTCTTC	-	TRBV7-9	TRBJ2-1	-
CASTRDSTDTQYF	TGTGCCAGCACTCGGGACTCCACAGATACGCAGTATTTT	-	TRBV6-5	TRBJ2-3	-